These T cell receptor beta chains were read from a single sample in a study of shared clonotypes between healthy human individuals. The repertoire was sequenced with immunoSEQ multiplex PCR; TCRdb's copy has only in-frame clones and lacks some. In the table there are hundreds of thousands of clones, roughly 96% of which are singletons. Sequencing input: naive CD8+ T cells sorted from blood. Every receptor here comes from a woman aged 25 to 39 in good health. Both conserved end residues are trimmed from each CDR3.

V gene	J gene	CDR3 protein
TRBV9	TRBJ2-3	ASSAMTSGTDTQY
TRBV10-2	TRBJ2-5	ASSVGGAHQETQY
TRBV7-9	TRBJ2-7	ASSVGTSGRGSYEQY
TRBV28	TRBJ2-3	ASSRAGGPTDTQY
TRBV27	TRBJ2-3	ASSSLGLATDTQY
TRBV15	TRBJ2-7	ATSRDQGKVYEQY
TRBV27	TRBJ2-7	ASSLAESSYEQY
TRBV5-6	TRBJ2-1	ASSSTGGSYNEQF
TRBV5-1	TRBJ2-2	ASSLGTLNTGELF
TRBV7-9	TRBJ2-1	ASSLSDNEQF
TRBV6-5	TRBJ2-7	ASSTGYKGEQY
TRBV2	TRBJ1-3	ASSDWGGNTIY
TRBV20-1	TRBJ2-1	SASYLV
TRBV28	TRBJ2-7	ASSHNFGQSYEQY
TRBV9	TRBJ2-6	ASSVDRNVLT
TRBV27	TRBJ2-3	ASSKLRDPEGTDTQY
TRBV14	TRBJ2-7	ASSPDSLEQY
TRBV5-6	TRBJ2-7	ASSIGQGAYEQY
TRBV11-2	TRBJ1-1	ASSTHGRRDTEAF
TRBV28	TRBJ2-1	ASSFSGAYNEQF
TRBV7-9	TRBJ2-7	ASSTDQEFPYEQY
TRBV5-4	TRBJ2-3	ASRTGDTQY
TRBV7-9	TRBJ2-7	ASTHPGTGDEQY
TRBV27	TRBJ2-2	ASSKGTSGARLLF
TRBV4-1	TRBJ1-4	ASSQRLREANEKLF
TRBV7-6	TRBJ2-7	ASSLGTGVLYEQY
TRBV28	TRBJ2-7	ASSLMGETYEQY
TRBV11-3	TRBJ2-3	ASSLGQSTDTQY
TRBV18	TRBJ1-5	ASSPRDAVRYQPQH
TRBV7-6	TRBJ2-2	ASSWDGGAGELF
TRBV4-1	TRBJ1-5	ASSQAGSNQPQH
TRBV10-3	TRBJ2-7	AISDAGVVYEQY
TRBV6-5	TRBJ1-6	ASSRGDFDSPLH
TRBV7-8	TRBJ2-7	ASSLFATAGLEYEQY
TRBV19	TRBJ1-1	ASSILPHTGRTLNTEAF
TRBV2	.	ASKGSSYEQY
TRBV4-1	TRBJ2-7	ASSQDFRTASYEQY
TRBV28	TRBJ2-5	ASSPGQGYGETQY
TRBV11-2	TRBJ2-3	ASSLVAGLSTDTQY
TRBV5-4	TRBJ2-7	ASSLNAYEQY
TRBV23-1	TRBJ2-1	ASSPKTTSGRTHEQF
TRBV7-9	TRBJ1-2	ASGTGAIWGYT
TRBV13	.	ASSLSGGLSYEQY
TRBV27	TRBJ2-1	ASSSGGIYNEQF
TRBV9	TRBJ2-1	ASSWDNNEQF
TRBV19	TRBJ2-7	ASSPYRSGYEQY
TRBV7-2	TRBJ1-1	ASSLEDWASTEAF
TRBV7-6	TRBJ2-7	ASSLEGTLTEQY
TRBV27	TRBJ1-2	ASSLKDSPDGYT
TRBV21-1	TRBJ1-3	ASSKPYPTGDGNTIY
TRBV19	TRBJ2-1	ASSPRAGGVYNEQF
TRBV28	TRBJ2-7	ASSSREYEQY
TRBV10-1	TRBJ1-1	ASSTGGTEAF
TRBV10-1	TRBJ2-1	ASSVPGHNNEQF
TRBV6-6	TRBJ1-1	ASSFGTGSEAF